One sample yielded the 29 T cell receptor beta chains listed below, sequenced in a study of cytomegalovirus exposure and HLA in healthy donors. The primer mix had 60 Vbeta and 13 Jbeta primers. The method was immunoSEQ multiplex PCR; TCRdb's version includes in-frame clones alone and lacks a portion of them. The table records 150,000 to 200,000 clones, around 80% of them present only once. Sequencing was carried out using PBMCs. The receptors come from a woman in her thirties or forties in good health and CMV-seronegative.

This sequence joins TRBV7-2 and TRBJ1-2; unclear D gene. Germline CDR1 SGHTA, CDR2 FQGNSA. Trimming pared 4 bases from V and 8 bases from J, leaving 20 bases between. The CDR3 totals 15 residues. This CDR3 reads CASSSNAGQAGGYTF. The CDR3, as DNA: TGTGCCAGCAGCTCGAACGCGGGCCAGGCCGGCGGCTACACCTTC.

This clone came up once. The V gene is TRBV11-2, the J gene TRBJ2-7; D may be TRBD1 (6 bases). V lost 4 bases and J 1 base, leaving 8 bases between the germline ends. Germline-derived CDR1 and CDR2 are SGHAT and FQNNGV. The CDR3 extends over 13 amino acids. DNA for the CDR3: TGTGCCAGCAGCTCCGGACAGTCCTACGAGCAGTACTTC. Protein product: CASSSGQSYEQYF.

The chain links TRBV11-2 to TRBJ2-1; D possibly corresponds to TRBD1 (5 bases). CDR3 length: 12 amino acids. Looked up from germline, CDR1 is SGHAT and CDR2 is FQNNGV. V was clipped by 5 bases and J by 10 bases, with 12 bases between them. Here the CDR3 DNA reads TGTGCCAGCAGCCAGTCCCAGGGCGAGCAGTTCTTC. This gives the protein CASSQSQGEQFF.

The chain employs TRBV2 and TRBJ1-2; D remains unclear. Trimming took off 7 bases at V and 4 bases at J, with 13 bases between the two ends. Germline V gene lookup returns CDR1 SNHLY and CDR2 FYNNEI. This CDR3 has 13 residues. CDR3 nucleotide sequence: TGTGCCAGCATGAATTGGCAGGCCTATGGCTACACCTTC. As protein: CASMNWQAYGYTF.

The chain has TRBV6-4 and TRBJ2-2, with D unclear. CDR1 and CDR2 (germline): MRHNA, SNTAGT. The ends were cut back, 8 bases at V and 2 bases at J, with 12 bases in the middle. This CDR3 spans 14 amino acids. The CDR3 protein is CASSSVINTGELFF. The CDR3 coding sequence is TGTGCCAGCTCTAGTGTAATCAACACCGGGGAGCTGTTTTTT.

The chain couples TRBV7-2 to TRBJ1-2; D might be TRBD1 (6 bases). Trimming took off 0 bases at V and 6 bases at J, with 8 bases between the two ends. There are 13 residues in the CDR3. Looked up from germline, CDR1 is SGHTA and CDR2 is FQGNSA. The CDR3 region has the DNA TGTGCCAGCAGCTTAGCAGGGGGAGATGGCTACACCTTC. This gives the protein CASSLAGGDGYTF.

This chain links TRBV28 with TRBJ2-3; D not certain. This CDR3 is built from 12 residues. Looked up from germline, CDR1 is MDHEN and CDR2 is SYDVKM. The CDR3: CAVQANTDTQYF. CDR3 bases: TGTGCAGTGCAGGCAAACACAGATACGCAGTATTTT. Based on the CDR3 plus reference TRBV28 and TRBJ2-3, the full variable domain is DVKVTQSSRYLVKRTGEKVFLECVQDMDHENMFWYRQDPGLGLRLIYFSYDVKMKEKGDIPEGYSVSREKKERFSLILESASTNQTSMYLCAVQANTDTQYFGPGTRLTVL.

This sequence joins TRBV27 and TRBJ1-5; D unclear. The CDR3 sequence is 13 residues long. Trimming stripped 5 bases from V and 6 bases from J, with 11 bases between. Per the germline V gene, CDR1 is MNHEY and CDR2 is SMNVEV (reference sequence). CDR3 region: CASSAVEGQPQHF. CDR3 nucleotides: TGTGCCAGCAGTGCGGTAGAGGGTCAGCCCCAGCATTTT.

The V and J genes are TRBV18 and TRBJ1-6, with D maybe TRBD1 (6 bases). V was cut by 5 bases and J by 8 bases, with 13 bases left in between. This CDR3 is built from 14 residues. In germline, CDR1 is KGHSH, CDR2 LQKENI. Written as DNA, the CDR3 is TGTGCCAGCTCAGCCACAAAGGGGGATTCACCCCTCCACTTT. Its protein product is CASSATKGDSPLHF.

CDR3 amino acids: CASSGDIYNEQFF. CDR3 coding DNA: TGTGCCAGCAGTGGGGACATATACAATGAGCAGTTCTTC. The chain is built from TRBV25-1 and TRBJ2-1, with D possibly being TRBD1 (6 bases). The V gene lost 4 bases and the J gene lost 4 bases, with 8 bases spanning the gap. Germline lookup yields CDR1 MGHDK and CDR2 SYGVNS. The CDR3 covers 13 residues.

The chain combines TRBV19 with TRBJ1-6; D uncertain. This CDR3 contains 12 residues. V lost 3 bases, J lost 9 bases, and 6 bases lay in between. Germline V gene lookup returns CDR1 LNHDA and CDR2 SQIVND (reference sequence). CDR3 DNA: TGTGCCAGTAGTATTGGCAGTTCACCCCTCCACTTT. Its translation is CASSIGSSPLHF.

The V and J genes are TRBV19 and TRBJ2-7, with unresolved D. This CDR3 contains 12 residues. The V gene lost 5 bases and the J gene lost 2 bases, with 7 bases spanning the gap. The germline CDR1 and CDR2 sequences are LNHDA and SQIVND (reference sequence). CDR3 DNA: TGTGCCAGTAGTCATTCAACCTACGAGCAGTACTTC. It yields the protein CASSHSTYEQYF.

The genes are TRBV7-9 and TRBJ2-2, with no clear D. The germline CDR1 and CDR2 sequences are SEHNR and FQNEAQ (reference sequence). Trimming removed 1 base from V and 3 bases from J, with 6 bases in between. The CDR3 consists of 14 residues. This chain's CDR3 is CASSLGADTGELFF. CDR3 DNA sequence: TGTGCCAGCAGCTTAGGGGCTGACACCGGGGAGCTGTTTTTT.

V gene TRBV4-3 combines with J gene TRBJ2-3; possible D gene TRBD2, 5 bases. The CDR3 spans 17 residues. Germline V lookup: CDR1 LGHNA, CDR2 YSLEER. Trimming took 1 base from V and 3 from J, leaving 17 bases between them. The CDR3 nucleotides are TGCGCCAGCAGCCAAGTCTCCGGCGGGCACCCAACAGATACGCAGTATTTT. Its translation is CASSQVSGGHPTDTQYF.

A remark on this clone: The junction departs from the called germline gene at one end, perhaps through a read error. The V call is TRBV5-1, the J call TRBJ2-7; D is perhaps TRBD1 (6 bases). Looked up from germline, CDR1 is SGHRS and CDR2 is YFSETQ. This CDR3 has 14 amino acids. The CDR3 is CASSLNRVYSEQCF. As DNA, the CDR3 is TGCGCCAGCAGCTTGAACAGGGTTTATAGCGAGCAGTGCTTC.

V gene TRBV28 combines with J gene TRBJ2-3; 8 nucleotides match TRBD2. J gave up 4 bases and V 5 bases, and 11 bases lay outside the gene matches. Germline V gives CDR1 MDHEN, CDR2 SYDVKM. This CDR3 is 16 amino acids long. CDR3 sequence (DNA): TGTGCCAGCAGTCAGACCGGGGGGGTCATCCCAGATACGCAGTATTTT. Its translation is CASSQTGGVIPDTQYF.

This clone has only a few counts. This chain joins TRBV6-1 and TRBJ1-6; TRBD1 is a possible D gene (5 bases). This CDR3 contains 14 residues. Trimming left V 4 bases short and J 6 bases short, with 10 bases between. Germline CDR1 MNHNS, CDR2 SASEGT. The CDR3: CASSGRQSNSPLHF. The CDR3 bases are TGTGCCAGCAGTGGGAGACAGAGTAATTCACCCCTCCACTTT.

This clone showed up just a few times. The V call is TRBV11-3, the J call TRBJ2-1, with 10 bases matching TRBD1. Trimming removed 6 bases from V and 8 bases from J; junction bases left unmatched: 10. The CDR3 loop spans 15 amino acids. Per the germline V gene, CDR1 is SGHNT and CDR2 is YENEEA. This CDR3 reads CASSHRDRGSYEQFF. In DNA form, the CDR3 reads TGTGCCAGCAGTCACCGGGACAGGGGTTCGTATGAGCAGTTCTTC.

This rearrangement joins TRBV6-6 to TRBJ1-1; D is uncertain. Per germline, CDR1 MNHNY and CDR2 SVGAGI (reference sequence). The CDR3 is 11 residues long. V was trimmed by 7 bases and J by 3 bases, leaving 6 bases between them. The CDR3 coding sequence is TGTGCCAGCACCTCCTACACTGAAGCTTTCTTT. Amino acid sequence: CASTSYTEAFF.

V and J are TRBV30 and TRBJ2-7; 7 bases align to TRBD2. The germline gives CDR1 GTSNPN, CDR2 SVGIG (reference sequence). V lost 0 bases to trimming and J lost 4 bases; unmatched junction nucleotides: 3. This CDR3 is built from 13 residues. The CDR3 nucleotides read TGTGCCTGGAGTGTGGAGGGAGGGTACGAGCAGTACTTC. Translated, it gives CAWSVEGGYEQYF. Full variable domain (remainder filled in from reference TRBV30 and TRBJ2-7): SQTIHQWPATLVQPVGSPLSLECTVEGTSNPNLYWYRQAAGRGLQLLFYSVGIGQISSEVPQNLSASRPQDRQFILSSKKLLLSDSGFYLCAWSVEGGYEQYFGPGTRLTVT.

The table lists this clone with a few counts. V usage is TRBV21-1 and J usage is TRBJ2-3; no check of the table's D call, TRBD1, against the DNA was made. TRBV21-1 constitutes a pseudogene. CDR3 length: 18 residues. The CDR3 region is CASSKVGRDSHYTDTQYF. The CDR3 DNA sequence: TGTGCCAGCAGCAAAGTAGGCCGGGACAGCCACTACACAGATACGCAGTATTTT.

This clone was detected a few times. This chain links TRBV11-2 with TRBJ2-1, with D uncertain. The germline V gene encodes CDR1 SGHAT and CDR2 FQNNGV. V gave up 3 bases and J gave up 2 bases, with 5 bases separating them. The CDR3 sequence is 13 residues long. The CDR3 loop reads CASSFSTYNEQFF. The CDR3 DNA sequence: TGTGCCAGCAGCTTTTCCACCTACAATGAGCAGTTCTTC.

V gene TRBV5-8 combines with J gene TRBJ1-1; the match to TRBD1 covers 8 bases. The germline V gene has CDR1 SGHTS and CDR2 YDEGEE. This CDR3 spans 16 amino acids. Trimming at V came to 0 bases and at J to 4 bases, leaving 8 bases not matched to a gene. CDR3 nucleotides: TGTGCCAGCAGCTTGGGCCGGACAGGGAGGGCCACTGAAGCTTTCTTT. It encodes CASSLGRTGRATEAFF.

A note on this clone: A read error may account for a junction end that differs from germline. CDR3: CASSLTPSSGANGLTF. CDR3 bases: TGTGCCAGCAGCTTAACGCCAAGCTCTGGGGCCAACGGCCTGACTTTC. This chain uses TRBV7-3 with TRBJ2-6; D may be TRBD1 (5 bases). The CDR3 runs 16 residues. Germline V gene sequence: CDR1 SGHTA, CDR2 FQGTGA.

The chain recombines TRBV7-9 with TRBJ1-2, with 7 bases matching TRBD1. Germline assignment: CDR1 SEHNR and CDR2 FQNEAQ (reference sequence). Germline trimming cut 3 bases from V and 4 bases from J; bases unmatched to any gene: 8. CDR3 length: 15 residues. The CDR3 region has the DNA TGTGCCAGCAGCTTCGACTTGGACAGGACCTATGGCTACACCTTC. Protein product: CASSFDLDRTYGYTF. The complete variable domain, with remaining parts taken from reference TRBV7-9 and TRBJ1-2, reads DTGVSQNPRHKITKRGQNVTFRCDPISEHNRLYWYRQTLGQGPEFLTYFQNEAQLEKSRLLSDRFSAERPKGSFSTLEIQRTEQGDSAMYLCASSFDLDRTYGYTFGSGTRLTVV.

The rearrangement links TRBV7-2 to TRBJ2-7; D not certain. With 2 bases removed from V and 3 bases from J, the gap between germline ends came to 17 bases. There are 16 residues in the CDR3. Germline assignment: CDR1 SGHTA and CDR2 FQGNSA. This CDR3 reads CASSLRRPALGYEQYF. In nucleotides, the CDR3 is TGTGCCAGCAGCTTACGCAGGCCCGCTCTGGGCTACGAGCAGTACTTC.

The rearrangement joins TRBV27 to TRBJ1-1; 9 nucleotides line up with TRBD1. From germline, CDR1 is MNHEY and CDR2 SMNVEV (reference sequence). The CDR3 consists of 16 residues. The J segment lost 6 bases and the V segment lost 5 bases, leaving 13 bases of the junction unmatched. Here the CDR3 DNA reads TGTGCCAGCAGTAGGCCCCTGACAGGGGGTAGCCCTGAAGCTTTCTTT. It specifies CASSRPLTGGSPEAFF.

Notes on this clone: Its ends do not fully match the called genes, so a read error is possible. Here the CDR3 reads CASRGSLSNTGELFF. CDR3 nucleotide sequence: TGTGCAAGCAGGGGCTCATTATCGAACACCGGGGAGCTGTTTTTT. The rearrangement links TRBV6-1 to TRBJ2-2, with D perhaps TRBD1 (6 bases). Per germline, CDR1 MNHNS and CDR2 SASEGT. CDR3 length: 15 amino acids.

This clone showed up just a few times. The chain couples TRBV7-9 to TRBJ2-6, with D perhaps matching TRBD1 (5 bases). Looked up from germline, CDR1 is SEHNR and CDR2 is FQNEAQ (reference sequence). The length of the CDR3 is 15 residues. Trimming took 5 bases from V and 0 from J, leaving 8 bases between them. The CDR3 DNA reads TGTGCCAGCAGCCCAGGGCCCTCTGGGGCCAACGTCCTGACTTTC. Amino acid sequence: CASSPGPSGANVLTF.